Below, 19 T cell receptor beta chains from the same sample are listed, as sequenced in a study of immune heterogeneity within non-small cell lung tumors. In a multiplex PCR, 32 V and 13 J primers amplified TCR beta CDR3. TCRdb re-derived calls from the multiplex PCR reads in MiXCR, one entry per CDR3 protein. This sample carries 5,000 to 6,500 distinct CDR3 sequences, roughly a fifth of them seen once, and the ten largest clones take approximately 15%. The authors used 600 ng of bulk tumor genomic DNA per sample as template. Biopsies that were spaced far apart were taken, several per primary tumor, during surgery. Curative surgery was performed on patients who had untreated, newly diagnosed non-small cell lung cancer. Sequencing was carried out using lung tumor tissue. These receptors originate from a man in his fifties or sixties with non-small cell lung cancer.

This clonotype was seen a handful of times. CDR3 sequence: CASSLQSFYEQYF. The CDR3 DNA follows: TGTGCCAGCAGCTTACAGAGTTTCTACGAGCAGTACTTC. J is TRBJ2-7 and V is TRBV5-6; D unclear. There are 13 residues in the CDR3. V lost 2 bases and J 3 bases, leaving 9 bases between the germline ends. Per germline, CDR1 SGHDT and CDR2 YYEEEE.

This clonotype was counted between two and nine times. Because the CDR3 is missing its conserved closing phenylalanine or tryptophan, this is likely a read error. DNA for the CDR3: TGTGCCAGTAGGCCAGATAGCAATCAGCCCCAGCATTCT. This translates into CASRPDSNQPQHS. The chain joins TRBV19 to TRBJ1-5; D unclear. The germline V gene has CDR1 LNHDA and CDR2 SQIVND (reference sequence). This CDR3 comprises 13 residues. Trimming removed 6 bases at V and 0 bases at J, with 6 bases between.

By sample fraction, this clonotype is medium-sized. V usage is TRBV9 and J usage is TRBJ1-5, with TRBD1 identical over 9 bases. The germline V gene encodes CDR1 SGDLS and CDR2 YYNGEE. The CDR3 contains 17 residues. The V gene end was trimmed by 2 bases and the J gene end by 7 bases; junction bases not matched to a gene: 13. The CDR3 bases are TGTGCCAGCAGCGTTGGTGCCGGGACAGGGAGCGGGCAGCCCCAGCATTTT. It codes for CASSVGAGTGSGQPQHF.

In regard to this clonotype: A much larger clonotype is one base distant, so this may be a read error. V and J are TRBV20-1 and TRBJ2-1; D might be TRBD2 (6 bases). Germline-derived CDR1 and CDR2 are DFQATT and SNEGSKA (reference sequence). The CDR3 is 16 amino acids. The CDR3 is CNASYGSFGGTNEQFF. In DNA form, the CDR3 reads TGCAATGCTAGCTACGGGAGTTTTGGCGGAACCAATGAGCAGTTCTTC.

This clonotype was observed at least ten times. This CDR3 reads CASSPNTGELFF. The DNA of the CDR3 is TGTGCCAGCAGCCCAAACACCGGGGAGCTGTTTTTT. The rearrangement links TRBV3-1 to TRBJ2-2, with unresolved D. Looked up from germline, CDR1 is LGHDT and CDR2 is YNNKEL (reference sequence). V lost 4 bases, J lost 2 bases, and 2 bases lay in between. This CDR3 spans 12 amino acids.

By its share, this clonotype is medium-sized (0.01 to 0.1%). The chain joins TRBV6-1 to TRBJ2-7; perhaps TRBD2 as D (6 bases). Germline V gene data show CDR1 as MNHNS and CDR2 as SASEGT. This CDR3 has 17 residues. The V and J ends lost 4 bases and 7 bases respectively, with 26 bases between them. Here the CDR3 reads CASSAKPGTPLRKEQYF. Written as DNA, the CDR3 is TGTGCCAGCAGTGCCAAACCCGGGACTCCGCTACGTAAAGAGCAGTACTTC.

This sequence joins TRBV2 and TRBJ2-7, with a weak D call TRBD2 (5 bases). The CDR3 has 11 amino acids. The V end was cut by 8 bases, the J end by 1 base, with 6 bases between. Per germline, CDR1 SNHLY and CDR2 FYNNEI. CDR3 residues: CASGGSYEQYF. CDR3 DNA: TGTGCCAGCGGCGGGTCCTACGAGCAGTACTTC. The full variable domain, in which reference TRBV2 and TRBJ2-7 provide the parts outside the CDR3, is EPEVTQTPSHQVTQMGQEVILRCVPISNHLYFYWYRQILGQKVEFLVSFYNNEISEKSEIFDDQFSVERPDGSNFTLKIRSTKLEDSAMYFCASGGSYEQYFGPGTRLTVT.

This clonotype occurred many times. The chain carries TRBV27 and TRBJ2-1, with TRBD2 matching 8 bases. This CDR3 region has 15 residues. Germline-derived CDR1 and CDR2 are MNHEY and SMNVEV (reference sequence). Unmatched junction bases numbered 9, after V lost 6 bases and J lost 5 bases. CDR3 nucleotide sequence: TGTGCCAGCAGCCCCCTAGCGGGCGCGAACAATGAGCAGTTCTTC. This gives the protein CASSPLAGANNEQFF.

The V gene is TRBV20-1, the J gene TRBJ2-5, with D hard to call. Deletions cut 3 bases from V and 9 bases from J, with 11 bases between. This CDR3 spans 11 amino acids. Germline V gene data show CDR1 as DFQATT and CDR2 as SNEGSKA (reference sequence). Here the CDR3 DNA reads TGCAGTGCTAGGCGGCAAGCGCCCCAGTACTTC. Its protein is CSARRQAPQYF.

This clonotype is classed as medium-sized (0.01 to 0.1%). The chain joins TRBV28 to TRBJ1-4; 11 bases line up with TRBD1. CDR1 and CDR2 (germline): MDHEN, SYDVKM. The CDR3 is made up of 14 amino acids. Losses at the gene ends were 11 bases for V and 6 bases for J; bases not matched to a gene: 8. The CDR3 sequence is CAVTAGQGDEKLFF. CDR3 DNA sequence: TGTGCCGTAACTGCGGGACAGGGGGATGAAAAACTGTTTTTT.

On this clonotype: A junction boundary mismatches the germline segment, possibly from a read error. The genes are TRBV7-2 and TRBJ2-3; 9 bases are shared with TRBD2. The CDR3 totals 15 residues. Per germline, CDR1 SGHTA and CDR2 FQGNSA. CDR3: CAGSAGLATTDTKYF. The CDR3 DNA sequence: TGTGCCGGCAGCGCCGGACTAGCGACCACAGATACGAAGTATTTT.

This clonotype was counted many times. A junction boundary mismatches the germline segment, possibly from a read error. J is TRBJ2-5 and V is TRBV7-7, with 7 bases identical to TRBD2. This CDR3 is 15 amino acids long. Germline V gives CDR1 SSHAT, CDR2 FNYEAQ (reference sequence). CDR3 sequence (DNA): TGTGCTAGCAGCTTAGATACCGGGAGGACTGAGACCCAGTACTTC. The encoded protein is CASSLDTGRTETQYF.

This clonotype qualifies as medium-sized. The V gene is TRBV10-3, the J gene TRBJ1-2, with D unclear. In germline, CDR1 is ENHRY, CDR2 SYGVKD. This CDR3 has 13 residues. Trimming took 2 bases from V and 8 from J, leaving 12 bases between them. The DNA of the CDR3 is TGTGCCATCAGTGAGAGCCAACTGGGGGGCTACACCTTC. As protein: CAISESQLGGYTF.

This clonotype appeared many times. The V and J genes are TRBV24-1 and TRBJ2-3, with 7 bases aligning to TRBD1. The CDR3 contains 15 residues. The V gene's germline CDR1 is KGHDR and CDR2 SFDVKD. V was pared by 3 bases and J by 6 bases, with 8 bases of the junction left unmatched. The chain's CDR3 is CATSDPGTAWDTQYF. The CDR3 DNA reads as TGTGCCACCAGTGATCCCGGGACAGCGTGGGATACGCAGTATTTT.

The chain links TRBV13 to TRBJ2-4; possibly TRBD1 for D (5 bases). The V gene's germline CDR1 is PRHDT and CDR2 FYEKMQ (reference sequence). Trimming left V 3 bases short and J 3 bases short, with 12 bases between. The CDR3 extends over 15 amino acids. The CDR3 sequence is CASSFRELGKNIQYF. The DNA of the CDR3 is TGTGCCAGCAGCTTCAGGGAATTGGGCAAAAACATTCAGTACTTC.

By sample fraction, this clonotype is medium-sized (0.01 to 0.1%). CDR3 sequence: CASSPLTSDPPYEQYF. CDR3 DNA: TGTGCCAGCAGCCCCCTCACTTCCGACCCTCCCTACGAGCAGTACTTC. The chain uses TRBV5-5 and TRBJ2-7; no reliable D call. The CDR3 runs to 16 residues. V lost 4 bases to trimming and J lost 2 bases, with 19 bases between them. CDR1 and CDR2 (germline): SGHKS, YYEKEE (reference sequence).

This clonotype was detected once. The conserved closing phenylalanine or tryptophan is absent in this CDR3, likely reflecting a read error. This chain connects TRBV24-1 to TRBJ2-7, with D perhaps matching TRBD1 (6 bases). CDR1 and CDR2 from the germline V gene are KGHDR and SFDVKD. Trimming stripped 2 bases from V and 6 bases from J, with 13 bases between. The CDR3 spans 14 residues. CDR3 region: CATSDSPGAREQYL. CDR3 nucleotides: TGTGCCACCAGTGATTCGCCAGGGGCTCGCGAGCAGTACTTA.

Judged by abundance, this clonotype is medium-sized. The gene calls are TRBV12-3 or TRBV12-4 and TRBJ2-1; D gene ambiguous. Trimming took 6 bases from V and 0 from J, leaving 0 bases between them. This CDR3 has 11 amino acids. This chain's CDR3 is CASSSYNEQFF. The CDR3 DNA is TGTGCCAGCAGCTCCTACAATGAGCAGTTCTTC.

This clonotype is deemed medium-sized. The chain has TRBV6-1 and TRBJ1-2; D is unresolved. V lost 5 bases and J 3 bases, leaving 10 bases between the germline ends. This CDR3 comprises 13 residues. The germline V gene has CDR1 MNHNS and CDR2 SASEGT. This chain's CDR3 is CASSFTRDYGYTF. CDR3 DNA sequence: TGTGCCAGCAGTTTTACGAGGGACTATGGCTACACCTTC.